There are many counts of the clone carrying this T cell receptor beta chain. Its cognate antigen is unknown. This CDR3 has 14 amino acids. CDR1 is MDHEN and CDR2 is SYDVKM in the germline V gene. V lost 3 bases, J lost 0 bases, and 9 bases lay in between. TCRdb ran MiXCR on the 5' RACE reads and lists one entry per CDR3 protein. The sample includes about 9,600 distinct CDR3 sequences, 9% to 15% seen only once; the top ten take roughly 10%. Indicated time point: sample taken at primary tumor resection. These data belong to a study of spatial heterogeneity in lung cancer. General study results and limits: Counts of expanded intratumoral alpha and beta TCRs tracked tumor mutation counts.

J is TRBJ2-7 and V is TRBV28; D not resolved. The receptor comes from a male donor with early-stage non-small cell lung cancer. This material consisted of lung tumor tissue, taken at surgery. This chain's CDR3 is CASSFGGSSYEQYF. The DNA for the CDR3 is TGTGCCAGCAGTTTTGGTGGAAGCTCCTACGAGCAGTACTTC.